These 9 T cell receptor beta chains were sequenced from one sample in a study of blood T cell repertoires in COVID-19 (dated by TCRdb to 2018 to 2021). Receptor amplification or capture employed the immunoSEQ multiplex PCR assay. As stored in TCRdb, this immuneACCESS dataset retains in-frame rearrangements with V and J assigned. A fraction of the clones does not appear; measured against another copy, unresolved V genes explain less than half of the discrepancy, and the remainder lacks a known reason. The sample records tens of thousands of clones, about four fifths of which are singletons. Less than 6% of the sample belongs to the ten largest clones. Sequenced material: peripheral blood. These TCRs come from a woman aged 80 or older with active or convalescent COVID-19.

V and J are TRBV12-5 and TRBJ1-1, with a tentative D call TRBD1 (6 bases). V lost 2 bases and J lost 6, with 7 bases in between. Germline CDR1 reads LGHNT; CDR2 reads FRNRAP. The CDR3 is 12 residues long. CDR3 protein: CASGLPGAEAFF. The CDR3 DNA is TGTGCTAGTGGTTTGCCAGGGGCTGAAGCTTTCTTT.

The gene calls are TRBV7-3 and TRBJ2-1, with TRBD1 matching over 10 bases. The CDR3 loop spans 15 amino acids. The junction had 7 bases not matched to a gene; V was cut back by 5 bases and J by 6 bases. Germline V gives CDR1 SGHTA, CDR2 FQGTGA. The CDR3 nucleotides are TGTGCCAGCAGCCTGGGACAGGGGTTCTCCAATGAGCAGTTCTTC. It codes for CASSLGQGFSNEQFF.

A few counts support this clone. One end of the junction is discordant with germline, which a read error may explain. The V and J genes are TRBV15 and TRBJ1-1; 8 bases fit TRBD1. CDR3 length equals 15 residues. Germline V CDR1 and CDR2: LNHNV, YYDKDF (reference sequence). DNA of the CDR3: TGTGCCACCAGTAGAGATCGCAGGGGGCTGGCTGAAGCTTTCTTT. It translates to CATSRDRRGLAEAFF. Combining the CDR3 with reference TRBV15 and TRBJ1-1 gives the whole variable domain DAMVIQNPRYQVTQFGKPVTLSCSQTLNHNVMYWYQQKSSQAPKLLFHYYDKDFNNEADTPDNFQSRRPNTSFCFLDIRSPGLGDTAMYLCATSRDRRGLAEAFFGQGTRLTVV.

This clone has only a few counts. This chain uses TRBV19 with TRBJ2-4; a weak D match, TRBD1 (6 bases). V was trimmed by 1 base and J by 7 bases, leaving 17 bases between them. The length of the CDR3 is 16 residues. Per the germline V gene, CDR1 is LNHDA and CDR2 is SQIVND (reference sequence). CDR3 residues: CASSIAGIRQGNIQYF. The DNA for the CDR3 is TGTGCCAGTAGTATAGCGGGGATTCGGCAGGGGAACATTCAGTACTTC.

The chain carries TRBV6-5 and TRBJ2-7; D may be TRBD1 (5 bases). Looked up from germline, CDR1 is MNHEY and CDR2 is SVGAGI. The ends were cut back, 6 bases at V and 6 bases at J, with 21 bases in the middle. The CDR3 totals 15 residues. In DNA form, the CDR3 reads TGTGCCAGCAGCATATTGGGGCGTTATCCCGGCGAGCAGTACTTC. Its translation is CASSILGRYPGEQYF.

This chain joins TRBV7-2 and TRBJ2-7; 7 positions match TRBD2. V gave up 1 base and J gave up 2 bases; unmatched junction bases: 11. Germline V gene data show CDR1 as SGHTA and CDR2 as FQGNSA. The CDR3 sequence is 17 residues long. CDR3 DNA: TGTGCCAGCAGCTTAGTTGGCAGACTAGCTCAGACCTACGAGCAGTACTTC. This encodes CASSLVGRLAQTYEQYF.

This clone appeared a single time. The chain employs TRBV7-8 and TRBJ2-7, with TRBD1 as a possible D gene (5 bases). This CDR3 has 15 residues. V was pared by 7 bases and J by 4 bases, with 20 bases between. CDR1 SGHVS and CDR2 FQNEAQ come from the germline V gene. The CDR3 sequence is CASTNPGRETYEQYF. CDR3 DNA sequence: TGTGCCAGCACAAACCCGGGCAGGGAAACTTACGAGCAGTACTTC.

The gene calls are TRBV10-2 and TRBJ2-5, with a possible D match to TRBD2 (7 bases). This CDR3 is built from 14 residues. Germline CDR1 reads WSHSY; CDR2 reads SAAADI. The V and J ends lost 8 bases and 0 bases respectively, with 13 bases between them. The CDR3 coding sequence is TGCGCCAGCCGGGGGGCTTCGTACCAAGAGACCCAGTACTTC. Encoded protein: CASRGASYQETQYF.

This clone was seen more than once but under ten times. This chain links TRBV7-8 with TRBJ1-6; the D gene is possibly TRBD1 (5 bases). The CDR3 covers 13 residues. V lost 5 bases and J 12 bases, leaving 14 bases between the germline ends. Germline V gene data show CDR1 as SGHVS and CDR2 as FQNEAQ. In DNA form, the CDR3 reads TGTGCCAGCAGCACGCAGGGATGGGAACCCCTCCACTTT. It codes for CASSTQGWEPLHF.